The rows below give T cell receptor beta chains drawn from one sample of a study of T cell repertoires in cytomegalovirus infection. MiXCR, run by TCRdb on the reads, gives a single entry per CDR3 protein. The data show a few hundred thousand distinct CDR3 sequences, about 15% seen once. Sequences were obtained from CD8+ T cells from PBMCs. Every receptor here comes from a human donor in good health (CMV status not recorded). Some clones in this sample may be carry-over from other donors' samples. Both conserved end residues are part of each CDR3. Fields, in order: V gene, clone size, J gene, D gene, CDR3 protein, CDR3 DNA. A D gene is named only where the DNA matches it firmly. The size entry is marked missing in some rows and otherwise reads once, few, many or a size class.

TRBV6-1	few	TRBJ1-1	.	CASSLAWGANTEAFF	TGTGCCAGCAGTCTCGCGTGGGGGGCGAACACTGAAGCTTTCTTT
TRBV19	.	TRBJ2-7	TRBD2	CASSTSGLYEQYF	TGTGCCAGCAGCACTAGCGGACTCTACGAGCAGTACTTC
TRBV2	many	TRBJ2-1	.	CASSEYWRGDSYNEQFF	TGTGCCAGCAGTGAATATTGGAGGGGGGACTCCTACAATGAGCAGTTCTTC
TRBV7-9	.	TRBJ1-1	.	CASSRSGTNTEAFF	TGTGCCAGCAGCAGGTCTGGCACGAACACTGAAGCTTTCTTT
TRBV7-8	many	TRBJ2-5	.	CASSLMILGQIQETQYF	TGTGCCAGCAGCTTAATGATTTTAGGGCAGATACAAGAGACCCAGTACTTC
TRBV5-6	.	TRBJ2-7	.	CASSPGGSVNEQYF	TGTGCCAGCAGCCCGGGGGGCTCGGTAAACGAGCAGTACTTC
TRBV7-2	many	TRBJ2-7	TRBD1	CASSLGGTGYYEQYF	TGTGCCAGCAGCTTAGGAGGGACAGGTTACTACGAGCAGTACTTC
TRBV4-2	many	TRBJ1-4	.	CASSQGQTNEKLFF	TGTGCCAGCAGCCAAGGACAGACTAATGAAAAACTGTTTTTT
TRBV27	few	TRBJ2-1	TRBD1	CASERAPGQSSYNEQFF	TGTGCCAGCGAGAGAGCTCCGGGACAGAGCTCCTACAATGAGCAGTTCTTC
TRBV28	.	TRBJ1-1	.	CASRRGPWVNTEAFF	TGTGCCAGCAGACGGGGCCCATGGGTGAACACTGAAGCTTTCTTT
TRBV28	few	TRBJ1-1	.	CASRMDGMTEAFF	TGTGCCAGCAGAATGGACGGCATGACTGAAGCTTTCTTT
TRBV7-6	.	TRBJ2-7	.	CASSFGHSEQYF	TGTGCCAGCAGCTTCGGACACTCCGAGCAGTACTTC